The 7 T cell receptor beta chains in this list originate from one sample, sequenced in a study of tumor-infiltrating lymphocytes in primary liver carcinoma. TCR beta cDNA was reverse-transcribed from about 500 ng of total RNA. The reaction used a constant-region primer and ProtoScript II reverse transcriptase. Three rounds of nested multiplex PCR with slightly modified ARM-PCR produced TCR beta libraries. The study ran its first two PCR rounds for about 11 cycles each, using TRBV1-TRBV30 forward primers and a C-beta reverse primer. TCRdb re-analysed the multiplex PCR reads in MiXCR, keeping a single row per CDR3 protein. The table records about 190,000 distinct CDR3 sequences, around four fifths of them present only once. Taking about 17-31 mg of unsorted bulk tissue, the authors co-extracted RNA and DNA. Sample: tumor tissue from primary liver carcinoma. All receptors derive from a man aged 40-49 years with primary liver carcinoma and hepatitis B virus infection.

The CDR3, as DNA: TGCGCCAGCAGCTCTCGAGATGGGGGCTATGGCTACACCTTC. It translates to CASSSRDGGYGYTF. The V and J genes are TRBV5-1 and TRBJ1-2; TRBD1 is a possible D gene (5 bases). From germline, CDR1 is SGHRS and CDR2 YFSETQ. The ends were cut back, 3 bases at V and 4 bases at J, with 13 bases in the middle. The CDR3 sequence is 14 residues long.

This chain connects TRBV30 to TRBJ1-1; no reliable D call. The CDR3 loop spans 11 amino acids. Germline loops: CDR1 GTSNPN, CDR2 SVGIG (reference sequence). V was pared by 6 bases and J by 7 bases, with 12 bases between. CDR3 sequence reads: CACPRVIEAFF. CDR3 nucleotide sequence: TGTGCCTGCCCCCGCGTCATTGAAGCTTTCTTT.

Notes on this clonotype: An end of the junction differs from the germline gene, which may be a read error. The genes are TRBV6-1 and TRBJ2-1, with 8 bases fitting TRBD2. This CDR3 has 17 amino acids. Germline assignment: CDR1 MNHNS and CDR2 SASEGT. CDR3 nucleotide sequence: TGTGCCAGCATTCTAATGAGAGCTGGGACTAGAGACAATGAGCAATTCTTC. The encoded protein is CASILMRAGTRDNEQFF.

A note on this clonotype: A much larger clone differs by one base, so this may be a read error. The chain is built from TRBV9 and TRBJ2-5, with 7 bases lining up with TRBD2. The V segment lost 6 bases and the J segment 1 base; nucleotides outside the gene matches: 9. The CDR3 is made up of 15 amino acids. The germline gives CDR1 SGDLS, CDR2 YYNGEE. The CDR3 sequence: CASTSNWGGQETQYF. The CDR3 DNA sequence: TGTGCCAGCACCAGTAATTGGGGGGGCCAAGAGACCCAGTACTTC.

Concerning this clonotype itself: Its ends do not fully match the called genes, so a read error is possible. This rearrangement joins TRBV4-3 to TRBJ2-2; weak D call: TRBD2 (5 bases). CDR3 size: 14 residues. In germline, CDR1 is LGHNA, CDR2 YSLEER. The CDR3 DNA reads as TGCGCCAGTAGCCGACTAACTACGGCCGGGGAACTGTTTTTT. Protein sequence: CASSRLTTAGELFF.

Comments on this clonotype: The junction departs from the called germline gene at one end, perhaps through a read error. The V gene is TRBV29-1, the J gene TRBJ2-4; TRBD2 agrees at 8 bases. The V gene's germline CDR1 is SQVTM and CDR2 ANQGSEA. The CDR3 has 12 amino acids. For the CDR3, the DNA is TGCAGCGTAATTCACGGGAGGGGTATTCAGAACTTC. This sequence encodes CSVIHGRGIQNF. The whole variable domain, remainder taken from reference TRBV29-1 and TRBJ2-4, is SAVISQKPSRDICQRGTSLTIQCQVDSQVTMMFWYRQQPGQSLTLIATANQGSEATYESGFVIDKFPISRPNLTFSTLTVSNMSPEDSSIYLCSVIHGRGIQNFGAGTRLSVL.

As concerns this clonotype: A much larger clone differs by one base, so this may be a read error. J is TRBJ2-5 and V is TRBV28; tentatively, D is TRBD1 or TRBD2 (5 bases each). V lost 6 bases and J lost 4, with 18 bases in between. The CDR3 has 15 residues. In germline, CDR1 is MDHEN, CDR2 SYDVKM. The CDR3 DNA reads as TGTGCCAGCAGGACCGAGGGGCACACCCTAGAGACCCAGTACTTC. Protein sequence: CASRTEGHTLETQYF.